The source of this T cell receptor beta chain is a study of cytomegalovirus exposure and HLA in healthy donors. Study-level background: Researchers previously reported finding 100 million or so unique TCR beta sequences from 150 million to 200 million T cells. The study, taken as a whole, reports: A list of 150 to 200 TCR beta chains associated with cytomegalovirus was given.

PCR used 60 Vbeta primers and 13 Jbeta primers. Using immunoSEQ multiplex PCR, the repertoire was profiled, and TCRdb retains in-frame clones only, with some absent. The sample lists some 110,000 clones; roughly 72% were seen once. This clone was counted only a few times. The antigen is undetermined. The CDR3 sequence is 16 residues long. Trimming left V 1 base short and J 3 bases short, with 12 bases between. CDR1 and CDR2 (germline): SNHLY, FYNNEI. This chain uses TRBV2 with TRBJ1-4; D ambiguous. Sequenced input: PBMCs. This TCR was recovered from a woman aged 18 to 35 in good health and CMV-seropositive. The CDR3 DNA sequence: TGTGCCAGCAGTGAAGGGTGGTCAGCGCCTAATGAAAAACTGTTTTTT. Encoded protein: CASSEGWSAPNEKLFF.